This T cell receptor (beta chain) was obtained from a study of T cells expressing NK-cell markers. Study overall: All TCR beta repertoires analysed originated from sorted CD3+CD56+NKG2C+, CD3+CD56+NKG2C- and CD3+CD56-NKG2C+ T cells. HCMV serostatus: most of the eight sequenced donors positive, one negative.

TCRdb reworked the 5' RACE reads into one entry per CDR3 protein, no DNA. The data include a few hundred thousand distinct CDR3 sequences; the top ten clones carry roughly 5.2%. Whole-study results and caveats: Of the CD8+ T cells in six donors, roughly 1.0-7.0% belonged to dominant NKG2C+ clonotypes.

A note on this clonotype: The antigen is undetermined.

The receptor was isolated from a man aged 18 to 69 in good health. What was sequenced was blood T cells: a sorted CD56 or NKG2C T cell subset, CD4+ or CD8+ T cells, or bulk PBMC T cells (not recorded which).

CDR3 residues: CSARYRRRGDTIYF. The chain has TRBV20-1 and TRBJ1-3. The CDR3 spans 14 residues. Germline V gives CDR1 DFQATT, CDR2 SNEGSKA (reference sequence).